The 9 T cell receptor beta chains below were found in one sample sequenced in a study of vaccination and CD4 T cells after COVID-19. Sequencing of DNA taken from cultured CD4+ T cells relied on the Oncomine TCR Beta short-read assay. Each CDR3 protein gets one entry after TCRdb re-called the PCR reads with MiXCR. Of around 10,000 distinct CDR3 sequences detected, approximately 57% appear once; the ten largest clones hold 31%. Antigen specificity for these receptors is unknown. The treatment denotes: roughly 10-day PBMC culture with coronavirus spike peptide pools or control peptides (ViraFEST assay). The sequenced sample was CD4+ T cells from blood, cultured in vitro. The origin of the receptors is a human donor who had recovered from COVID-19.

This clonotype came up a few times. J is TRBJ1-1 and V is TRBV30; D is ambiguous. Germline assignment: CDR1 GTSNPN and CDR2 SVGIG (reference sequence). V was shortened by 6 bases and J by 6 bases, with 14 bases between the two germline ends. The CDR3 runs to 12 residues. The CDR3 spells CACLSRWAEAFF. DNA for the CDR3: TGTGCCTGCCTCAGTCGCTGGGCTGAAGCTTTCTTT.

The chain carries TRBV6-1 and TRBJ2-7, with D unresolved. Trimming removed 1 base from V and 2 bases from J, with 12 bases in between. The CDR3 spans 15 residues. Germline-derived CDR1 and CDR2 are MNHNS and SASEGT. CDR3 sequence reads: CASSEERSAPYEQYF. The CDR3 DNA is TGTGCCAGCAGTGAAGAAAGGTCCGCCCCCTACGAGCAGTACTTC.

The chain uses TRBV19 and TRBJ2-7, with a weak D call TRBD2 (7 bases). There are 15 residues in the CDR3. CDR1 is LNHDA and CDR2 is SQIVND in the germline V gene (reference sequence). The ends were cut back, 10 bases at V and 2 bases at J, with 21 bases in the middle. CDR3 coding DNA: TGTGCCACGGCGGGGAGGGGGACCTCTCCCTACGAGCAGTACTTC. This gives the protein CATAGRGTSPYEQYF.

The gene calls are TRBV10-3 and TRBJ1-1, with a weak D call TRBD1 (5 bases). Germline V gene lookup returns CDR1 ENHRY and CDR2 SYGVKD. The V gene lost 4 bases and the J gene lost 5 bases, with 14 bases spanning the gap. This CDR3 has 14 residues. The CDR3 region is CAISVSGFGTEAFF. CDR3 in DNA: TGTGCCATCAGTGTCTCAGGGTTCGGTACTGAAGCTTTCTTT.

This clonotype was detected only once. This rearrangement joins TRBV19 to TRBJ2-7, with D possibly TRBD2 on 5 matching bases. Trimming stripped 3 bases from V and 6 bases from J, with 18 bases between. This CDR3 is built from 15 residues. Germline V gene sequence: CDR1 LNHDA, CDR2 SQIVND (reference sequence). The DNA for the CDR3 is TGTGCCAGTAGTATGGGGTTAGCGACGAGTCCCGAGCAGTACTTC. This sequence encodes CASSMGLATSPEQYF.

This clonotype has only one observation. The rearrangement joins TRBV20-1 to TRBJ2-1; 10 nucleotides line up with TRBD2. Germline V gene data show CDR1 as DFQATT and CDR2 as SNEGSKA (reference sequence). This CDR3 comprises 13 residues. The junction had 1 base not matched to a gene; V was cut back by 6 bases and J by 2 bases. CDR3 in amino acids: CSAGLAAYNEQFF. For the CDR3, the DNA is TGCAGTGCCGGACTAGCGGCCTACAATGAGCAGTTCTTC.

V gene TRBV6-1 combines with J gene TRBJ2-5; 7 nucleotides match TRBD1. Germline trimming cut 6 bases from V and 4 bases from J; bases unmatched to any gene: 2. This CDR3 spans 12 amino acids. The germline V gene has CDR1 MNHNS and CDR2 SASEGT. CDR3 DNA sequence: TGTGCCAGCAGAACAGGGGTAGAGACCCAGTACTTC. This sequence encodes CASRTGVETQYF.

For this clonotype: A junction boundary mismatches the germline segment, possibly from a read error. V usage is TRBV14 and J usage is TRBJ1-2, with 7 bases matching TRBD1. The CDR3 length is 14 residues. Germline V gives CDR1 SGHDN, CDR2 FVKESK. This CDR3 is CASSRDFGTVGSTF. The CDR3, as DNA: TGTGCCAGCAGCCGCGACTTCGGGACAGTCGGCTCCACCTTC.

This clonotype was detected a few times. This chain uses TRBV20-1 with TRBJ1-1; 9 positions agree with TRBD1. The CDR3 is made up of 14 amino acids. CDR1 is DFQATT, CDR2 SNEGSKA, per germline (reference sequence). After removal of 3 bases from V and 2 bases from J, the junction contained 4 bases not matched to a gene. The CDR3 DNA sequence: TGCAGTGCTAGGCAACAGGGGGCCAACACTGAAGCTTTCTTT. It yields the protein CSARQQGANTEAFF.